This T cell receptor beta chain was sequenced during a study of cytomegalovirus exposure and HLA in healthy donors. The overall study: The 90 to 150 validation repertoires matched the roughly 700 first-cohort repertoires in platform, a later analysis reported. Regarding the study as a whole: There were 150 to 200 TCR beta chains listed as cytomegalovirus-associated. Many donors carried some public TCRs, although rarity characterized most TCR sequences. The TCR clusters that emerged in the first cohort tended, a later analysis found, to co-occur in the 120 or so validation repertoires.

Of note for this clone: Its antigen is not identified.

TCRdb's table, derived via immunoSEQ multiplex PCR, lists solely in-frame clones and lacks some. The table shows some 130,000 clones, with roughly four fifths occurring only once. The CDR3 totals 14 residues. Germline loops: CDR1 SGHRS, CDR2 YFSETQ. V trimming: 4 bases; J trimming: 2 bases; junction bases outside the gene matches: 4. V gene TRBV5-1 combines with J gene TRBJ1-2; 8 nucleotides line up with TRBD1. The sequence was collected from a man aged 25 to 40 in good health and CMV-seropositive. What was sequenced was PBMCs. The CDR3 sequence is CASSVDRANYGYTF. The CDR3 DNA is TGCGCCAGCAGCGTGGACAGGGCGAACTATGGCTACACCTTC.